This T cell receptor (beta chain) came from a study of T cell responses to AZD1222 COVID-19 vaccine. Clones were sequenced by immunoSEQ multiplex PCR, and TCRdb holds only the in-frame ones, with some missing. This table holds about 110,000 clones, roughly nine tenths found once. On this clone itself: The antigen is undetermined.

Whole-study results and caveats: Reportedly, nearly half the spike-specific TCRs target unmutated variant regions.

The CDR3 is made up of 15 amino acids. Germline-derived CDR1 and CDR2 are SGHTS and YDEGEE. V lost 0 bases, J lost 5 bases, and 9 bases lay in between. The specimen comprised peripheral blood, sampled on day 0 of MenACWY control vaccination. This clonotype was sampled from an adult in good health. V is TRBV5-8 and J is TRBJ1-6; perhaps TRBD1 as D (5 bases). CDR3 bases: TGTGCCAGCAGCTTGGGAGGGGCGGATAATTCACCCCTCCACTTT. This encodes CASSLGGADNSPLHF. The full variable domain, in which reference TRBV5-8 and TRBJ1-6 provide the parts outside the CDR3, is EAGVTQSPTHLIKTRGQQATLRCSPISGHTSVYWYQQALGLGLQFLLWYDEGEERNRGNFPPRFSGRQFPNYSSELNVNALELEDSALYLCASSLGGADNSPLHFGNGTRLTVT.